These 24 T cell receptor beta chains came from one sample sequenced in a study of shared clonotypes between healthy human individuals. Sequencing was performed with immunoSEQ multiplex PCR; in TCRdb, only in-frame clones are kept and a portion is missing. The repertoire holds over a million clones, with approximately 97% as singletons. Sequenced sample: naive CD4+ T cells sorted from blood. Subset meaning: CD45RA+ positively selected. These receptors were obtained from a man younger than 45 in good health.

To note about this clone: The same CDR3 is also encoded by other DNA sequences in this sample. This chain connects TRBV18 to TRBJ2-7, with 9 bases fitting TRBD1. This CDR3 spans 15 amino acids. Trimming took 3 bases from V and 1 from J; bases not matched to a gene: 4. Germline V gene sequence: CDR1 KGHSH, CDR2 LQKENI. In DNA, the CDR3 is TGTGCCAGCTCACCCCCCGGGACAGGGTCCTACGAGCAGTACTTC. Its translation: CASSPPGTGSYEQYF.

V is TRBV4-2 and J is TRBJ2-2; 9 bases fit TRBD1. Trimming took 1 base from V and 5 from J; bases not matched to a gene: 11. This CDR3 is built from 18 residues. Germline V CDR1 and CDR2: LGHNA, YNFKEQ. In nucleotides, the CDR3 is TGTGCCAGCAGCCAAGTGCCCCCCGGGACAGGGATTACCGGGGAGCTGTTTTTT. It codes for CASSQVPPGTGITGELFF.

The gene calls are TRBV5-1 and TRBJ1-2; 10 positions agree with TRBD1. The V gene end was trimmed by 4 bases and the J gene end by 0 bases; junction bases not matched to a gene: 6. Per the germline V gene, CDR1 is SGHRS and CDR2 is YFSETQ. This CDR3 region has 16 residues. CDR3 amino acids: CASSISGTGANYGYTF. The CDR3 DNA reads TGCGCCAGCAGCATATCCGGGACAGGGGCTAACTATGGCTACACCTTC.

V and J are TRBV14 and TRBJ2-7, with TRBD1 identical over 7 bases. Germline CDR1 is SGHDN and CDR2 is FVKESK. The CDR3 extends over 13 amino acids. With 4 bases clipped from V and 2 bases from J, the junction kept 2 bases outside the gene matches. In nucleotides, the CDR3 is TGTGCCAGCAGCCGGGACAGAACCTACGAGCAGTACTTC. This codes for CASSRDRTYEQYF.

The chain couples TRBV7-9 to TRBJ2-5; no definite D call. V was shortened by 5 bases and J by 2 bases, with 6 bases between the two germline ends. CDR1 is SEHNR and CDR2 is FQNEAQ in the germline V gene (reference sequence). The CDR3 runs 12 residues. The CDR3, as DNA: TGTGCCAGCAGCGCCCGGCAAGAGACCCAGTACTTC. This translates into CASSARQETQYF.

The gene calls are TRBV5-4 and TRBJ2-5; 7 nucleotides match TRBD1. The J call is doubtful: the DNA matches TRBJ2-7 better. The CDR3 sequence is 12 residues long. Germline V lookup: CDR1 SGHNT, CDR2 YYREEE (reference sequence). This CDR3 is CASSFTGAEQYF. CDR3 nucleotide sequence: TGTGCCAGCAGCTTTACAGGGGCCGAGCAGTACTTC.

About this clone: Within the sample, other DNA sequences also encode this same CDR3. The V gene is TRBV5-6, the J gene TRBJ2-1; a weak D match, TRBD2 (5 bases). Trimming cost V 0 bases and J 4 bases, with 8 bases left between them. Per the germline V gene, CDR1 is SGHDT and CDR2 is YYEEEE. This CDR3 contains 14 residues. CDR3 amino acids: CASSLAGVYNEQFF. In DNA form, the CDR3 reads TGTGCCAGCAGCTTGGCCGGGGTGTACAATGAGCAGTTCTTC. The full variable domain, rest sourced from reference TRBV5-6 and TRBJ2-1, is DAGVTQSPTHLIKTRGQQVTLRCSPKSGHDTVSWYQQALGQGPQFIFQYYEEEERQRGNFPDRFSGHQFPNYSSELNVNALLLGDSALYLCASSLAGVYNEQFFGPGTRLTVL.

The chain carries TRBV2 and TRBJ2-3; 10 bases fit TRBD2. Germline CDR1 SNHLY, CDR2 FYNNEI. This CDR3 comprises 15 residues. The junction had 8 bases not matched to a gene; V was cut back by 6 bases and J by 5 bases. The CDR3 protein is CASRRLAGDLDTQYF. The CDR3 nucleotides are TGTGCCAGCAGGAGGCTAGCGGGAGACCTAGATACGCAGTATTTT.

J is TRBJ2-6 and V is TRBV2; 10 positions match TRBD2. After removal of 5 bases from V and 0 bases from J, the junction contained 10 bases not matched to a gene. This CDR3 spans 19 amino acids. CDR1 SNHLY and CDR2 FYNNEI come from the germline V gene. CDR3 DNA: TGTGCCAGCAGTTTCCGACTAGCGGGTTCCATCTCTGGGGCCAACGTCCTGACTTTC. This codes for CASSFRLAGSISGANVLTF.

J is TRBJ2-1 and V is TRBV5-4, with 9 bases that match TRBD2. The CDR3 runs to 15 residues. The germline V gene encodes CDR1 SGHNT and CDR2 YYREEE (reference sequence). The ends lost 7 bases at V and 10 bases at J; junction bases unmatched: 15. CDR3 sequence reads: CASRRELAGQREQFF. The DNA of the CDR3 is TGTGCCAGCCGGCGGGAGCTAGCGGGGCAGAGGGAGCAGTTCTTC. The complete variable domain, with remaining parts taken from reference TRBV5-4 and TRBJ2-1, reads ETGVTQSPTHLIKTRGQQVTLRCSSQSGHNTVSWYQQALGQGPQFIFQYYREEENGRGNFPPRFSGLQFPNYSSELNVNALELDDSALYLCASRRELAGQREQFFGPGTRLTVL.

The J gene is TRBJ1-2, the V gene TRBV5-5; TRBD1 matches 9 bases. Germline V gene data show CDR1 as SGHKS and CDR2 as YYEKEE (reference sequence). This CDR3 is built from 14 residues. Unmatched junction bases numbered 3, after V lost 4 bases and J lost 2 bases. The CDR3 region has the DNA TGTGCCAGCAGCAACGGACAGGGGAACTATGGCTACACCTTC. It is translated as CASSNGQGNYGYTF.

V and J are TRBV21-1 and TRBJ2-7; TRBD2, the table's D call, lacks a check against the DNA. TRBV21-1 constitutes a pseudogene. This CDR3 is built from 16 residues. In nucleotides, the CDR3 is TGTGCCAGCAGCAATTTAAGAGAAAAGAGCTCCTACGAGCAGTACTTC. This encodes CASSNLREKSSYEQYF.

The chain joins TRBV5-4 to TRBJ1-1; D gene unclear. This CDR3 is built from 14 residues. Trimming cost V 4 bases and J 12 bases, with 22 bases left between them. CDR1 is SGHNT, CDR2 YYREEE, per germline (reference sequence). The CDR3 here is CASSPKESRAASFF. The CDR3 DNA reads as TGTGCCAGCAGCCCTAAAGAATCGCGCGCAGCCTCTTTCTTT.

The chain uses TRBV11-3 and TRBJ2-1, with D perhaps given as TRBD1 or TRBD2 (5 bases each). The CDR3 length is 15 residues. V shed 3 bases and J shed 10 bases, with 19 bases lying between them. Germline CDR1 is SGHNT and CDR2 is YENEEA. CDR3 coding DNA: TGTGCCAGCAGCTTCAATCGGTGGGGGTTCGGGGAGCAGTTCTTC. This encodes CASSFNRWGFGEQFF.

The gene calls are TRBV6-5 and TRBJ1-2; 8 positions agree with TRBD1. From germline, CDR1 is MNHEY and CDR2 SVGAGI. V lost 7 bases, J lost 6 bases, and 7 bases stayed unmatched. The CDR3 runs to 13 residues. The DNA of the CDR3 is TGTGCCAGCAAATATCAGGGGGCAGATGGCTACACCTTC. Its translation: CASKYQGADGYTF.

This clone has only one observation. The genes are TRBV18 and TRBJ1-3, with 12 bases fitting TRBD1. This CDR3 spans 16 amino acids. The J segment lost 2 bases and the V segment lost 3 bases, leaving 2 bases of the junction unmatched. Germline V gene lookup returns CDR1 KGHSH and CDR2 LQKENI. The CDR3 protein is CASSPGQGATGNTIYF. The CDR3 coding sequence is TGTGCCAGCTCACCGGGACAGGGGGCAACTGGAAACACCATATATTTT.

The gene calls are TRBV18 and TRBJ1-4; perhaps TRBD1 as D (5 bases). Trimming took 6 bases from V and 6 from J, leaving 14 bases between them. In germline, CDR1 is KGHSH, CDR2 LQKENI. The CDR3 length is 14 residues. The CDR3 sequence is CASSPPGGDEKLFF. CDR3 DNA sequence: TGTGCCAGCTCCCCGCCGGGGGGAGATGAAAAACTGTTTTTT.

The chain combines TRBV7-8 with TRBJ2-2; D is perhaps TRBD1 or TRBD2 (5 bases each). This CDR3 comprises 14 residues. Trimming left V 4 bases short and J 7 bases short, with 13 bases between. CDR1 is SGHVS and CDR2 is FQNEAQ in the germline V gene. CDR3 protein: CASSSRTGGGELFF. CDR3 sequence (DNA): TGTGCCAGCAGCTCCCGAACTGGGGGCGGGGAGCTGTTTTTT.

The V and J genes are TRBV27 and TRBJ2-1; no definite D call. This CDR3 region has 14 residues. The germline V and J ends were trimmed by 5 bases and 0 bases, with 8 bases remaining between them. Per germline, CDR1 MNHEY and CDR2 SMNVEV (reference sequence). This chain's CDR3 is CASSRGSSYNEQFF. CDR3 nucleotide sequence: TGTGCCAGCAGTCGAGGTAGCTCCTACAATGAGCAGTTCTTC.

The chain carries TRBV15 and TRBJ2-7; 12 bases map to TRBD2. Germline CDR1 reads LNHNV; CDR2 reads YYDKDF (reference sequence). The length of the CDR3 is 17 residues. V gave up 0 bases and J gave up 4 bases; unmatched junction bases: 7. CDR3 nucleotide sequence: TGTGCCACCAGCAGAGATGAAGGACTAGCGGGGATGTACGAGCAGTACTTC. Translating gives CATSRDEGLAGMYEQYF.

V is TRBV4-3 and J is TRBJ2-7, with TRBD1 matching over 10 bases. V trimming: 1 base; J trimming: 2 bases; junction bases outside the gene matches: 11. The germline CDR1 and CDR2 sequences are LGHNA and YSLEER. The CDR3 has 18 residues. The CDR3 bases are TGCGCCAGCAGCCAAGGCAGGACAGGGGGGGTGGGTACCTACGAGCAGTACTTC. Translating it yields CASSQGRTGGVGTYEQYF.

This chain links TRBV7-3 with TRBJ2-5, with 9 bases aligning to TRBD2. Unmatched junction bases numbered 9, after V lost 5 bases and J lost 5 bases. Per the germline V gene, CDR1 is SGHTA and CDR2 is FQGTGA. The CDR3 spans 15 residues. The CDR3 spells CASSRAGLATETQYF. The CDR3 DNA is TGTGCCAGCAGCAGAGCCGGACTAGCGACGGAGACCCAGTACTTC.

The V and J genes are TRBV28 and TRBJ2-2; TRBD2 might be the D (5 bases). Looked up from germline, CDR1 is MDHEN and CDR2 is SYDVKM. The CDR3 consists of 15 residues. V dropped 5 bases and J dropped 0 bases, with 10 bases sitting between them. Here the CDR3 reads CASSGAAANTGELFF. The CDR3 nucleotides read TGTGCCAGCAGTGGAGCGGCTGCGAACACCGGGGAGCTGTTTTTT.

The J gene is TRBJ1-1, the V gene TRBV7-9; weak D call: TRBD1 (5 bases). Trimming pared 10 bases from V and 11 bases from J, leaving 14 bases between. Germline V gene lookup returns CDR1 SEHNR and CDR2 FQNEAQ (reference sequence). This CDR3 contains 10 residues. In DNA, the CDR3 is TGTGCCAACGGGGCGGCTTCGGCTTTCTTT. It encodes CANGAASAFF.